These T cell receptor beta chains were read from a single sample in a study of beta chain features in type 1 diabetes. Some clones are missing from TCRdb's copy, which holds only in-frame ones; the method was immunoSEQ multiplex PCR. This sample has around 300,000 clones, with 11% found just once. What was sequenced was naive CD4+ T cells from blood. The receptors come from a woman in her twenties or thirties in good health. The CDR3 runs from the conserved cysteine through the conserved F or W. The order of the fields is clone size, D gene, V gene, J gene, CDR3 DNA, CDR3 protein. D genes are given only for firm matches. Size values are once, few and many counts, or a class for expanded clones, and some rows have none.

NA	TRBD1	TRBV19	TRBJ1-1	TGTGCCAGTAGTGCGGGACAGGGGAGGTCCACTGAAGCTTTCTTT	CASSAGQGRSTEAFF
few	NA	TRBV19	TRBJ1-1	TGTGCCAGTAGTATGGGGCCGGAACCGTACACTGAAGCTTTCTTT	CASSMGPEPYTEAFF
few	NA	TRBV7-9	TRBJ1-3	TGTGCCAGCAGCTCGGAGAGGACAATAGCTGGAAACACCATATATTTT	CASSSERTIAGNTIYF
NA	NA	TRBV11-2	TRBJ2-3	TGTGCCAGCAGTTCCGTGGGGGGAGGCACAGATACGCAGTATTTT	CASSSVGGGTDTQYF
NA	TRBD1	TRBV6-6	TRBJ1-2	TGTGCCAGCAGTTCGGGGACAGGCCCCTATGGCTACACCTTC	CASSSGTGPYGYTF
NA	TRBD1	TRBV28	TRBJ1-1	TGTGCCAGCAGCCCGACAGGGGTGAACACTGAAGCTTTCTTT	CASSPTGVNTEAFF
few	NA	TRBV28	TRBJ2-3	TGTGCCAGCAGTTCTCCGGGACTCGGGACAGATACGCAGTATTTT	CASSSPGLGTDTQYF
few	TRBD1	TRBV29-1	TRBJ2-7	TGCAGCGTTGAATGGGGGGGACAGGGTATGAGCGAGCAGTACTTC	CSVEWGGQGMSEQYF
NA	NA	TRBV28	TRBJ2-7	TGTGCCAGCAGGGACACCTACGAGCAGTACTTC	CASRDTYEQYF
few	NA	TRBV28	TRBJ2-1	TGTGCCAGCAGCCGAATACCCTCAACTGGTTACAATGAGCAGTTCTTC	CASSRIPSTGYNEQFF
NA	TRBD2	TRBV7-2	TRBJ2-7	TGTGCCAGCAGCATCGGACTAGCGCTCTCCTACGAGCAGTACTTC	CASSIGLALSYEQYF
NA	NA	TRBV30	TRBJ1-2	TGTGCCGAAACCTCGCCGGGACAAAACTATGGCTACACCTTC	CAETSPGQNYGYTF
NA	TRBD1	TRBV5-6	TRBJ2-4	TGTGCCAGCAGCCCATGGCGAGGGTTAAGGGGGCCCCCTATTCAGTACTTC	CASSPWRGLRGPPIQYF
NA	TRBD2	TRBV5-1	TRBJ2-3	TGCGCCAGCCACCCTAAGGTAGCGGGTAGCACAGATACGCAGTATTTT	CASHPKVAGSTDTQYF
NA	NA	TRBV6-5	TRBJ2-5	TGTGCCAGCAGTTACTCGACCGGCGGCAACCAAGAGACCCAGTACTTC	CASSYSTGGNQETQYF
few	TRBD2	TRBV4-3	TRBJ2-1	TGCGCCAGCAGCCGACTAGCGGGAGGGGGTGAGCAGTTCTTC	CASSRLAGGGEQFF
NA	NA	TRBV7-2	TRBJ2-3	TGTGCCAGCAGCCCGGAGCTAGCCCGCACAGATACGCAGTATTTT	CASSPELARTDTQYF
few	TRBD1	TRBV18	TRBJ2-3	TGTGCCAGCTCACCAACCGGACAGGGCACAGATACGCAGTATTTT	CASSPTGQGTDTQYF
NA	NA	TRBV28	TRBJ1-4	TGTGCCGGACAGCCTCTGTTTTTT	CAGQPLFF
NA	NA	TRBV5-8	TRBJ2-6	TGTGCCAGCAGTGCGAGTCGAGCCTCTGGGGCCAACGTCCTGACTTTC	CASSASRASGANVLTF
few	TRBD2	TRBV7-2	TRBJ2-7	TGTGCCAGCAGCGGGCCCGGGACTAGCGGTTCCTACTCCTACGAGCAGTACTTC	CASSGPGTSGSYSYEQYF
NA	TRBD1	TRBV7-7	TRBJ2-1	TGTGCTAGCGGCACGGACAGGGCCTCCTTCTTC	CASGTDRASFF
NA	NA	TRBV30	TRBJ2-7	TGTGCCATAGAGACAAGGACCTACGAGCAGTACTTC	CAIETRTYEQYF
NA	TRBD1	TRBV28	TRBJ2-7	TGTGCCAGCAGGGGACAGGGTCCCCACGAGCAGTACTTC	CASRGQGPHEQYF
few	TRBD1	TRBV27	TRBJ1-1	TGTGCCAGCAGCCGCCTGACAGGGGGTAGTACTGAAGCTTTCTTT	CASSRLTGGSTEAFF
few	TRBD1	TRBV27	TRBJ1-5	TGTGCCAGCAGTTTAGGGACAGGGAACGGGATTCAGCCCCAGCATTTT	CASSLGTGNGIQPQHF
NA	NA	TRBV5-1	TRBJ2-2	TGCGCCAGCAGCTGGGGACTGACAGGGGAGCTGTTTTTT	CASSWGLTGELFF
NA	TRBD1	TRBV7-2	TRBJ2-7	TGTGCCAGCAGCTTAGGGACAGGGGTCTACGAGCAGTACTTC	CASSLGTGVYEQYF
NA	TRBD1	TRBV7-6	TRBJ2-7	TGTGCCAGCAGCTTAACCGGACAGGTTGGCGAGCAGTACTTC	CASSLTGQVGEQYF
few	TRBD1	TRBV25-1	TRBJ1-2	TGTGCCAGCAGTGAATACGGGACAGAAGGGAGGTATGGCTACACCTTC	CASSEYGTEGRYGYTF
few	TRBD1	TRBV7-7	TRBJ2-2	TGTGCTAGCAGCTCGACTTCCGTCACAGGGGTGTTGGGGCCGAACACCGGGGAGCTGTTTTTT	CASSSTSVTGVLGPNTGELFF
few	NA	TRBV20-1	TRBJ1-4	TGCAGTGCTAGTCCCGGGGAAAAACTGTTTTTT	CSASPGEKLFF
NA	NA	TRBV5-1	TRBJ1-1	TGCGCCAGCAGCCCGAATGGGGAGGGCGGTGAAGCTTTCTTT	CASSPNGEGGEAFF
NA	TRBD1	TRBV7-9	TRBJ1-2	TGTGCCAGCAGCCACGGACAGGGAAAGGCATATGGCTACACCTTC	CASSHGQGKAYGYTF
few	NA	TRBV29-1	TRBJ1-2	TGCAGCGCCCGAGGATCTAACTATGGCTACACCTTC	CSARGSNYGYTF
NA	TRBD2	TRBV5-1	TRBJ2-7	TGCGCCAGCAGCCCGGGACTAGCGGGAGGTCGGGAGCAGTACTTC	CASSPGLAGGREQYF
NA	TRBD2	TRBV19	TRBJ2-7	TGTGCCAGTAGTGCCCAGCGCGGGAGTAACTACGAGCAGTACTTC	CASSAQRGSNYEQYF
NA	TRBD1	TRBV7-2	TRBJ2-3	TGTGCCAGCAGCCCCGGGACAGGGGTTGTGGATACGCAGTATTTT	CASSPGTGVVDTQYF
few	TRBD1	TRBV4-2	TRBJ2-5	TGTGCCAGCAGCCAAGGACAGGGGTTATACTTC	CASSQGQGLYF
NA	NA	TRBV29-1	TRBJ1-2	TGCAGCGTTGAAGCAGGGCCAGATAACTATGGCTACACCTTC	CSVEAGPDNYGYTF
few	NA	TRBV27	TRBJ2-1	TGTGCCAGCAAAACCGGGAGTTTCAATGAGCAGTTCTTC	CASKTGSFNEQFF
few	TRBD2	TRBV4-1	TRBJ2-7	TGCGCCAGCAGCCGTTTAGCGGGTGACAACTACGAGCAGTACTTC	CASSRLAGDNYEQYF
few	NA	TRBV2	TRBJ1-2	TGTGCCAGCATACAAGGAGACCTTAACTATGGCTACACCTTC	CASIQGDLNYGYTF
NA	NA	TRBV11-2	TRBJ2-7	TGTGCCAGCAGCTTAGGGGGCAAACCATACGAGCAGTACTTC	CASSLGGKPYEQYF
few	TRBD2	TRBV4-3	TRBJ2-1	TGCGCCAGCAGCCAAGATTGGACGGCGGGAGGGCCGGGCAATGAGCAGTTCTTC	CASSQDWTAGGPGNEQFF
few	TRBD2	TRBV2	TRBJ2-1	TGTGCCAGCAGTGAAGGTCCTAGCGGGGGGGGCTATGAGCAGTTCTTC	CASSEGPSGGGYEQFF
few	NA	TRBV27	TRBJ2-3	TGTGCCAGCAGTTGGAGCGGGAGCACAGATACGCAGTATTTT	CASSWSGSTDTQYF
few	NA	TRBV18	TRBJ1-5	TGTGCCAGCTCATCAAACAGGGATCAGCCCCAGCATTTT	CASSSNRDQPQHF
NA	NA	TRBV9	TRBJ2-3	TGTGCCAGCAGCCTTGACGGCGGGAGCACAGATACGCAGTATTTT	CASSLDGGSTDTQYF
few	NA	TRBV7-2	TRBJ1-3	TGTGCCAGCAGCTTCCCCAGGGGAAGTGGAAACACCATATATTTT	CASSFPRGSGNTIYF
NA	NA	TRBV15	TRBJ2-3	TGTGCCACCAGCAGAGTTAATTTGACTATCTCTACTAGCACAGATACGCAGTATTTT	CATSRVNLTISTSTDTQYF
NA	TRBD2	TRBV29-1	TRBJ2-7	TGCAGCGTGACCGGGACTAGTATCTACGAGCAGTACTTC	CSVTGTSIYEQYF
NA	NA	TRBV5-4	TRBJ1-5	TGTGCCAGCAGCCGAGAGGGAGGACAGCCCCAGCATTTT	CASSREGGQPQHF
NA	TRBD2	TRBV5-4	TRBJ2-3	TGTGCCAGCAGCATAGCGGGAGGGACCACAGATACGCAGTATTTT	CASSIAGGTTDTQYF
NA	TRBD1	TRBV4-3	TRBJ2-7	TGCGCCAGCAGCCAAGATACCAGGGGGTCCCTCTACGAGCAGTACTTC	CASSQDTRGSLYEQYF